This paragraph reports one T cell receptor beta chain. TCRdb recomputed calls from the RT-PCR reads with MiXCR, one row per CDR3 protein. This sample has 70,000 or so distinct CDR3 sequences, with 26% found just once. The V gene end was trimmed by 4 bases and the J gene end by 5 bases; junction bases not matched to a gene: 6. The CDR3 is made up of 14 amino acids. The germline CDR1 and CDR2 sequences are SGHRS and YFSETQ. These data come from a study of patients and donors after allogeneic stem cell transplantation. The sequenced sample was blood, either unsorted or a sorted T cell fraction (not recorded which). The source is a human donor who was either an allogeneic HSCT recipient or a stem cell or donor lymphocyte infusion donor (not recorded which). It is not recorded whose cells these are; they may come from a transplant donor. The J gene is TRBJ1-1, the V gene TRBV5-1, with 9 bases fitting TRBD1. The CDR3 nucleotides read TGCGCCAGCAGCGTAACACAGGGGGCAACTGAAGCTTTCTTT. Translated, it gives CASSVTQGATEAFF.